The 30 T cell receptor beta chains below all came from one sample that was sequenced in a study of T cell repertoires in cytomegalovirus infection. MiXCR, applied by TCRdb to the reads, yields one record per CDR3 protein. This table holds around 300,000 distinct CDR3 sequences, about 25% found once. Sequenced input: PBMCs. These receptors were taken from a human donor in good health (CMV status not recorded). Some clones in this sample may be carry-over from other donors' samples.

The chain carries TRBV20-1 and TRBJ1-4; unclear D gene. The CDR3 spans 15 residues. Trimming removed 3 bases at V and 5 bases at J, with 16 bases between. Germline values: CDR1 DFQATT, CDR2 SNEGSKA (reference sequence). CDR3 sequence reads: CSASGVQMENEKLFF. In DNA, the CDR3 is TGCAGTGCTAGTGGCGTACAGATGGAGAATGAAAAACTGTTTTTT.

The chain uses TRBV29-1 and TRBJ2-7; 10 nucleotides align to TRBD1. J gave up 9 bases and V 6 bases, and 5 bases lay outside the gene matches. This CDR3 is built from 11 residues. Germline-derived CDR1 and CDR2 are SQVTM and ANQGSEA. The CDR3: CSVAWDRGQYF. The CDR3, as DNA: TGCAGCGTCGCGTGGGACAGGGGGCAGTACTTC.

V is TRBV11-2 and J is TRBJ2-1; perhaps TRBD2 as D (6 bases). Germline lookup yields CDR1 SGHAT and CDR2 FQNNGV. The CDR3 is 14 residues long. Trimming removed 5 bases at V and 9 bases at J, with 17 bases between. CDR3 amino acids: CASSVGLLEGEQFF. DNA of the CDR3: TGTGCCAGCAGCGTGGGACTCCTCGAGGGTGAGCAGTTCTTC.

The CDR3 is CASSLFTPTGVETQYF. CDR3 DNA: TGTGCCAGCAGCTTATTTACCCCTACAGGGGTCGAGACCCAGTACTTC. The V and J genes are TRBV7-2 and TRBJ2-5; TRBD1 aligns across 7 bases. The germline V gene encodes CDR1 SGHTA and CDR2 FQGNSA. Losses at the gene ends were 2 bases for V and 5 bases for J; bases not matched to a gene: 11. The CDR3 is made up of 16 amino acids.

This clonotype was detected many times. The V call is TRBV7-2, the J call TRBJ1-2, with TRBD1 identical over 8 bases. This CDR3 has 15 amino acids. V lost 4 bases to trimming and J lost 5 bases; unmatched junction nucleotides: 9. CDR1 is SGHTA, CDR2 FQGNSA, per germline. CDR3 coding DNA: TGTGCCAGCAGCTCACCTGGACAGGGCAATTATGGCTACACCTTC. Translation gives CASSSPGQGNYGYTF.

This clonotype has ten or more counts. The genes are TRBV7-2 and TRBJ1-2, with D hard to call. Trimming removed 4 bases at V and 5 bases at J, with 14 bases between. From germline, CDR1 is SGHTA and CDR2 FQGNSA. The CDR3 spans 14 residues. The CDR3 region has the DNA TGTGCCAGCAGCTCCCCCCGGGTCATGTATGGCTACACCTTC. It is translated as CASSSPRVMYGYTF.

This clonotype appeared many times. The CDR3 sequence is CASSVSSVRETQYF. CDR3 coding DNA: TGTGCCAGCTCAGTTAGTTCAGTGCGAGAGACCCAGTACTTC. The chain couples TRBV12-3 or TRBV12-4 to TRBJ2-5, with D uncertain. The V end was cut by 8 bases, the J end by 4 bases, with 17 bases between. The CDR3 contains 14 residues.

The V gene is TRBV6-8, the J gene TRBJ2-3; 8 nucleotides align to TRBD2. The ends lost 5 bases at V and 0 bases at J; junction bases unmatched: 4. The germline CDR1 and CDR2 sequences are MNHGY and SAAAGT. This CDR3 has 15 residues. The CDR3 is CASSIAGKSTDTQYF. The CDR3 region has the DNA TGTGCCAGCAGTATAGCGGGAAAAAGCACAGATACGCAGTATTTT.

The V and J genes are TRBV7-2 and TRBJ2-6; a weak D match, TRBD1 (5 bases). The length of the CDR3 is 14 residues. The germline V and J ends were trimmed by 7 bases and 2 bases, with 9 bases remaining between them. Germline V lookup: CDR1 SGHTA, CDR2 FQGNSA. The CDR3 DNA is TGTGCCAGCACCTCCAGGGCTGGGGCCAACGTCCTGACTTTC. Amino acid sequence: CASTSRAGANVLTF.

The chain joins TRBV28 to TRBJ1-4, with 10 bases lining up with TRBD1. V lost 2 bases, J lost 6 bases, and 3 bases stayed unmatched. This CDR3 comprises 15 residues. CDR1 is MDHEN, CDR2 SYDVKM, per germline. The DNA for the CDR3 is TGTGCCAGCAGTTTAATAGGACAGGGGGATGAAAAACTGTTTTTT. This sequence encodes CASSLIGQGDEKLFF.

The table lists this clonotype with many counts. The V and J genes are TRBV7-2 and TRBJ2-1; D is possibly TRBD1 (6 bases). The CDR3 sequence is 14 residues long. Trimming pared 2 bases from V and 5 bases from J, leaving 10 bases between. Germline V lookup: CDR1 SGHTA, CDR2 FQGNSA. The CDR3 is CASSLNRQDNEQFF. The CDR3, as DNA: TGTGCCAGCAGCTTAAACAGACAGGACAATGAGCAGTTCTTC.

This clonotype showed up many times. The chain recombines TRBV7-2 with TRBJ2-1, with 9 bases aligning to TRBD1. This CDR3 is 15 amino acids long. V shed 4 bases and J 12 bases; nucleotides not matched to a gene: 13. Germline V gene data show CDR1 as SGHTA and CDR2 as FQGNSA. DNA of the CDR3: TGTGCCAGCAGCTCCCGGGACAGGGCACTAATGAGGCAGTTCTTC. Amino acids: CASSSRDRALMRQFF.

The gene calls are TRBV5-1 and TRBJ2-1, with D unresolved. CDR3 length equals 15 residues. The V gene lost 5 bases and the J gene lost 1 base, with 13 bases spanning the gap. In germline, CDR1 is SGHRS, CDR2 YFSETQ. The CDR3 spells CASRSRAASYNEQFF. CDR3 DNA: TGCGCCAGCAGGTCAAGGGCGGCATCCTACAATGAGCAGTTCTTC.

With regard to this clonotype: Relative to the germline gene, one junction end is altered; a read error may explain this. The chain joins TRBV7-2 to TRBJ1-3, with D uncertain. CDR3 length: 16 amino acids. CDR1 is SGHTA, CDR2 FQGNSA, per germline. CDR3 sequence: CASSLVAGPGGKTRYF. The CDR3, as DNA: TGTGCCAGCAGCTTAGTGGCGGGCCCGGGAGGAAAAACCAGATATTTT.

The chain uses TRBV7-2 and TRBJ2-1; possible D gene TRBD2, 5 bases. The CDR3 contains 12 residues. Germline V lookup: CDR1 SGHTA, CDR2 FQGNSA. V gave up 5 bases and J gave up 13 bases, with 15 bases separating them. The CDR3 reads CASSPPGKGQFF. The DNA of the CDR3 is TGTGCCAGCAGCCCGCCGGGGAAGGGACAGTTCTTC.

J is TRBJ1-2 and V is TRBV7-9; D is undetermined. The ends were cut back, 5 bases at V and 8 bases at J, with 15 bases in the middle. The CDR3 runs to 13 residues. Germline CDR1 is SEHNR and CDR2 is FQNEAQ (reference sequence). The CDR3 nucleotides read TGTGCCAGCAGCCCCGGAGGACTTCGGGGCTACACCTTC. Its translation: CASSPGGLRGYTF.

This sequence joins TRBV6-2 or TRBV6-3 and TRBJ2-1, with 12 bases matching TRBD2. V lost 6 bases to trimming and J lost 6 bases; unmatched junction nucleotides: 9. The CDR3 is made up of 16 amino acids. Germline values: CDR1 MNHEY, CDR2 SVGEGT. The CDR3 DNA is TGTGCCAGCAGGACGAGATCTAGCGGGAGGGGCAATGAGCAGTTCTTC. This codes for CASRTRSSGRGNEQFF.

The rearrangement links TRBV9 to TRBJ2-3, with D hard to call. The CDR3 has 15 residues. CDR1 and CDR2 (germline): SGDLS, YYNGEE. The V and J ends lost 2 bases and 0 bases respectively, with 10 bases between them. The CDR3 region has the DNA TGTGCCAGCAGCGTCCTGGTTTCTAGCACAGATACGCAGTATTTT. The encoded protein is CASSVLVSSTDTQYF. Filled out from reference TRBV9 and TRBJ2-3, the complete variable domain reads DSGVTQTPKHLITATGQRVTLRCSPRSGDLSVYWYQQSLDQGLQFLIQYYNGEERAKGNILERFSAQQFPDLHSELNLSSLELGDSALYFCASSVLVSSTDTQYFGPGTRLTVL.

The genes are TRBV11-2 and TRBJ2-5; D not resolved. This CDR3 comprises 14 residues. Germline V gives CDR1 SGHAT, CDR2 FQNNGV. V was shortened by 5 bases and J by 5 bases, with 15 bases between the two germline ends. The CDR3 is CASSPNTHGETQYF. The CDR3 coding sequence is TGTGCCAGCAGCCCAAACACACACGGGGAGACCCAGTACTTC.

This clonotype was recorded a few times. J is TRBJ2-6 and V is TRBV2; 10 nucleotides align to TRBD1. J lost 4 bases, V lost 7 bases, and 10 bases had no gene match. This CDR3 has 17 amino acids. The V gene's germline CDR1 is SNHLY and CDR2 FYNNEI. The CDR3 DNA is TGTGCCAGCATGGCGAGACAGGGGGCTATCGGGGCCAACGTCCTGACTTTC. Translation gives CASMARQGAIGANVLTF.

The V call is TRBV20-1, the J call TRBJ2-1; 9 bases fit TRBD2. CDR3 size: 18 residues. Germline assignment: CDR1 DFQATT and CDR2 SNEGSKA (reference sequence). Trimming removed 1 base from V and 2 bases from J; junction bases left unmatched: 12. The DNA of the CDR3 is TGCAGTGCTAGAGTCCTAGGGGTAGCGGGAGCGACCTACAATGAGCAGTTCTTC. Its protein product is CSARVLGVAGATYNEQFF.

The chain recombines TRBV12-3 or TRBV12-4 with TRBJ1-3, with D tentatively TRBD1 (5 bases). With 3 bases removed from V and 2 bases from J, the gap between germline ends came to 14 bases. This CDR3 comprises 16 residues. The CDR3 bases are TGTGCCAGCAGTTTGGGCAGGGTGTTGACTGGAAACACCATATATTTT. It codes for CASSLGRVLTGNTIYF.

The chain is built from TRBV6-6 and TRBJ2-7, with 8 bases identical to TRBD1. The trim removed 5 bases at V and 2 bases at J, leaving 2 bases unmatched. The CDR3 has 13 amino acids. The germline V gene has CDR1 MNHNY and CDR2 SVGAGI (reference sequence). The CDR3 is CASSAGGPYEQYV. The CDR3 DNA reads as TGTGCCAGCAGTGCAGGGGGCCCCTACGAGCAGTACGTC.

The genes are TRBV5-6 and TRBJ2-2, with 11 nucleotides matching TRBD2. The CDR3 sequence is 16 residues long. From germline, CDR1 is SGHDT and CDR2 YYEEEE. The junction had 6 bases not matched to a gene; V was cut back by 4 bases and J by 4 bases. DNA for the CDR3: TGTGCCAGCAGCCCTACTAGCGGGAGTCGCACCGGGGAGCTGTTTTTT. As protein: CASSPTSGSRTGELFF.

This clonotype was recorded many times. This chain connects TRBV7-2 to TRBJ2-7; D gene ambiguous. CDR3 length: 14 amino acids. Deletions cut 8 bases from V and 1 base from J, with 15 bases between. Germline CDR1 reads SGHTA; CDR2 reads FQGNSA. This CDR3 is CASASDMVSYEQYF. CDR3 in DNA: TGTGCCAGCGCCTCGGATATGGTATCCTACGAGCAGTACTTC.

The chain uses TRBV10-1 and TRBJ2-1, with 14 nucleotides matching TRBD2. Germline CDR1 and CDR2: WNHNN and SYGVQD (reference sequence). This CDR3 spans 18 amino acids. V was clipped by 6 bases and J by 1 base; unmatched bases: 8. CDR3 amino acids: CASRRGRLAGGSYNEQFF. The CDR3 DNA is TGCGCCAGCAGGAGAGGTCGACTAGCGGGAGGGTCCTACAATGAGCAGTTCTTC.

As concerns this clonotype: A junction end diverges from the germline sequence, so it may reflect a read error. The rearrangement uses TRBV6-5 and TRBJ1-5, with 8 bases fitting TRBD1. The CDR3 spans 13 residues. CDR1 is MNHEY, CDR2 SVGAGI, per germline. CDR3 region: CASRLDRGQPQQF. CDR3 nucleotide sequence: TGTGCCAGCAGACTCGACAGGGGTCAGCCTCAGCAGTTT.

This clonotype was seen a few times. The rearrangement links TRBV5-1 to TRBJ1-6, with D perhaps matching TRBD1 (5 bases). Deletions cut 3 bases from V and 4 bases from J, with 14 bases between. This CDR3 contains 16 residues. The germline V gene has CDR1 SGHRS and CDR2 YFSETQ. The CDR3 bases are TGCGCCAGCAGCTCGACGGGCAAGGGGTATAATTCACCCCTCCACTTT. Translating it yields CASSSTGKGYNSPLHF.

This clonotype has just a few counts. V usage is TRBV19 and J usage is TRBJ1-4, with a possible D match to TRBD1 (5 bases). The germline gives CDR1 LNHDA, CDR2 SQIVND (reference sequence). The CDR3 is 15 amino acids. V dropped 5 bases and J dropped 0 bases, with 10 bases sitting between them. The CDR3 sequence is CASSGRTTTNEKLFF. CDR3 nucleotide sequence: TGTGCCAGTAGTGGACGGACAACAACTAATGAAAAACTGTTTTTT.

The gene calls are TRBV20-1 and TRBJ2-1; no definite D call. The germline V and J ends were trimmed by 6 bases and 3 bases, with 15 bases remaining between them. The CDR3 loop spans 14 amino acids. CDR1 is DFQATT and CDR2 is SNEGSKA in the germline V gene (reference sequence). The CDR3 protein is CSANYYPLYNEQFF. The CDR3 DNA is TGCAGTGCAAATTACTACCCCCTCTACAATGAGCAGTTCTTC.